Following are 3 T cell receptor beta chains from one sample sequenced in a study of T cells in Graves' hyperthyroidism and ophthalmopathy. Researchers took RNA transcripts and amplified the TCR beta CDR3 regions from them. HTBI primers drove first-round RT-PCR of the TCR CDR3. TCRdb re-called the multiplex PCR reads through MiXCR, storing one row per CDR3 protein. The table records 300,000 or so distinct CDR3 sequences, more than 15% of them present only once. What was sequenced was blood. Receptors were obtained from a woman aged 55 to 70 with Graves' ophthalmopathy.

This clonotype was seen many times. The chain is built from TRBV6-7 and TRBJ1-5; 7 nucleotides agree with TRBD1. TRBV6-7 has ORF status, its function being uncertain. Trimming cost V 6 bases and J 5 bases; bases outside gene matches: 16. The CDR3 contains 17 residues. CDR3 coding DNA: TGTGCCAGCAGCTATCCGCTAGGGACAGTCCAGGATCAGCCCCAGCATTTT. Amino acid sequence: CASSYPLGTVQDQPQHF.

This clonotype was observed many times. The chain recombines TRBV11-1 with TRBJ2-1; 10 positions agree with TRBD1. The junction had 2 bases not matched to a gene; V was cut back by 1 base and J by 2 bases. This CDR3 region has 16 residues. Germline V gene lookup returns CDR1 SGHAT and CDR2 FQDESV (reference sequence). CDR3 sequence reads: CASSLGTGGPYNEQFF. The CDR3 region has the DNA TGTGCCAGCAGCTTAGGGACAGGGGGGCCCTACAATGAGCAGTTCTTC.

This clonotype was picked up many times. This rearrangement joins TRBV10-3 to TRBJ2-3, with unresolved D. The germline CDR1 and CDR2 sequences are ENHRY and SYGVKD. The CDR3 covers 13 residues. Trimming shortened V by 2 bases and J by 5 bases, and 8 bases separated the two germline ends. The CDR3 sequence is CAISEAPQDTQYF. The CDR3 DNA follows: TGTGCCATCAGTGAGGCTCCTCAAGATACGCAGTATTTT.